A single sample is the source of the 8 T cell receptor beta chains below, sequenced in a study of T cell responses to AZD1222 COVID-19 vaccine. The data were produced by immunoSEQ multiplex PCR, yet TCRdb's version contains in-frame clones alone and is incomplete. The data contain about 100,000 clones, about 90% of them singletons. Sequenced here: peripheral blood, sampled on day 0 of AZD1222 vaccination. The receptors derive from an adult in good health.

V is TRBV19 and J is TRBJ1-5; weak D call: TRBD1 (6 bases). This CDR3 region has 17 residues. Looked up from germline, CDR1 is LNHDA and CDR2 is SQIVND (reference sequence). V lost 4 bases and J lost 1, with 17 bases in between. CDR3 in DNA: TGTGCCAGTAGTACCCTCCGGGGGGCGCCGAGCAATCAGCCCCAGCATTTT. Protein: CASSTLRGAPSNQPQHF.

This clone was counted only a few times. DNA of the CDR3: TGTGCTAGCGCCAGGTCGACAGGCGCTCTCTATGGCTACACCTTC. Amino acid sequence: CASARSTGALYGYTF. The chain couples TRBV12-5 to TRBJ1-2, with D possibly TRBD1 on 6 matching bases. Deletions cut 9 bases from V and 4 bases from J, with 21 bases between. The CDR3 is 15 residues long. Germline V lookup: CDR1 LGHNT, CDR2 FRNRAP.

The rearrangement uses TRBV5-1 and TRBJ1-1; unclear D gene. The V end was cut by 0 bases, the J end by 1 base, with 7 bases between. Looked up from germline, CDR1 is SGHRS and CDR2 is YFSETQ. The CDR3 length is 14 residues. The CDR3: CASSLGAGNTEAFF. The CDR3 DNA reads as TGCGCCAGCAGCTTGGGTGCAGGGAACACTGAAGCTTTCTTT. The entire variable domain, with the rest obtained from reference TRBV5-1 and TRBJ1-1, is as follows: KAGVTQTPRYLIKTRGQQVTLSCSPISGHRSVSWYQQTPGQGLQFLFEYFSETQRNKGNFPGRFSGRQFSNSRSEMNVSTLELGDSALYLCASSLGAGNTEAFFGQGTRLTVV.

V and J are TRBV28 and TRBJ1-2, with a possible D match to TRBD1 (5 bases). Germline CDR1 MDHEN, CDR2 SYDVKM. The V gene lost 5 bases and the J gene lost 2 bases, with 9 bases spanning the gap. The CDR3 is made up of 13 amino acids. CDR3 sequence (DNA): TGTGCCAGCAGTGTGGGGGTGAACTATGGCTACACCTTC. Its protein product is CASSVGVNYGYTF.

CDR3 loop: CASSEGVAYPHNEQFF. Written as DNA, the CDR3 is TGTGCCAGCAGTGAAGGAGTAGCCTACCCCCACAATGAGCAGTTCTTC. This sequence joins TRBV2 and TRBJ2-1; no definite D call. Trimming shortened V by 1 base and J by 5 bases, and 15 bases separated the two germline ends. The CDR3 covers 16 residues. Germline loops: CDR1 SNHLY, CDR2 FYNNEI. Based on the CDR3 plus reference TRBV2 and TRBJ2-1, the full variable domain is EPEVTQTPSHQVTQMGQEVILRCVPISNHLYFYWYRQILGQKVEFLVSFYNNEISEKSEIFDDQFSVERPDGSNFTLKIRSTKLEDSAMYFCASSEGVAYPHNEQFFGPGTRLTVL.

The chain recombines TRBV5-1 with TRBJ1-5, with a possible D match to TRBD1 (5 bases). The CDR3 is 15 amino acids. CDR1 is SGHRS, CDR2 YFSETQ, per germline. Trimming removed 0 bases at V and 0 bases at J, with 7 bases between. CDR3 sequence (DNA): TGCGCCAGCAGCTTGGGGCAGGGTAGCAATCAGCCCCAGCATTTT. Protein: CASSLGQGSNQPQHF.

This chain uses TRBV11-2 with TRBJ2-7; D unresolved. Trimming cost V 5 bases and J 4 bases, with 9 bases left between them. Germline loops: CDR1 SGHAT, CDR2 FQNNGV. This CDR3 is built from 12 residues. This CDR3 reads CASSPSGYEQYF. Here the CDR3 DNA reads TGTGCCAGCAGCCCCTCCGGGTACGAGCAGTACTTC.

This clone has more than one count but fewer than ten. V and J are TRBV5-3 and TRBJ2-7; 8 positions match TRBD1. TRBV5-3 is an ORF for which the function is uncertain. This CDR3 is built from 18 residues. V was clipped by 6 bases and J by 1 base; unmatched bases: 18. The CDR3 coding sequence is TGTGCCAGAACCCGGCAGGGGGCGCGAAGATTTAATTCCTACGAGCAGTACTTC. Its translation: CARTRQGARRFNSYEQYF.